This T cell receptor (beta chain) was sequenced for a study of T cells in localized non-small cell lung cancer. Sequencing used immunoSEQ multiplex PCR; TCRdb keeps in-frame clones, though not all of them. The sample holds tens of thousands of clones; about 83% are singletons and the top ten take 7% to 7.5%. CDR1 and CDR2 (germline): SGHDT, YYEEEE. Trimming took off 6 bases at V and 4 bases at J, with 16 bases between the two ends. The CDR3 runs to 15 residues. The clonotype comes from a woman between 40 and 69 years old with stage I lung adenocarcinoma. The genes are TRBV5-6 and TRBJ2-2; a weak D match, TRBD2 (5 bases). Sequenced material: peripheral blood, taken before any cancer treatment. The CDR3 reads CASNLGLAGTGELFF. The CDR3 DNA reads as TGTGCCAGCAACTTAGGGCTAGCCGGCACCGGGGAGCTGTTTTTT.